One and the same sample provided the 27 T cell receptor beta chains below, sequenced in a study of blood T cells in healthy people across ages. The authors ran a second PCR of about 7 to 12 cycles using a sample-barcoded 5' primer and a J-beta primer mix. TCRdb passed the 5' RACE reads through MiXCR, listing each CDR3 protein once. The sample has some 1.4 million distinct CDR3 sequences, about 40% seen once. Sequencing was performed on blood. All receptors come from a young woman in good health.

The gene calls are TRBV6-1 and TRBJ1-5; TRBD1 aligns across 7 bases. V lost 4 bases and J lost 3; bases outside the gene matches: 12. The CDR3 contains 17 residues. The germline V gene encodes CDR1 MNHNS and CDR2 SASEGT. The CDR3 nucleotides are TGTGCCAGCAGTGGGGACAGATACACATCGAACAATCAGCCCCAGCATTTT. It specifies CASSGDRYTSNNQPQHF.

The V call is TRBV29-1, the J call TRBJ2-7, with D possibly TRBD2 on 7 matching bases. Germline V gives CDR1 SQVTM, CDR2 ANQGSEA. Deletions cut 4 bases from V and 2 bases from J, with 15 bases between. The CDR3 has 14 amino acids. DNA of the CDR3: TGCAGCGTTGGGGGGGGCAGCGGCGCCTACGAGCAGTACTTC. This gives the protein CSVGGGSGAYEQYF.

This chain uses TRBV18 with TRBJ2-7; D possibly uses TRBD1 or TRBD2 (6 bases each). V shed 5 bases and J shed 4 bases, with 18 bases lying between them. CDR1 is KGHSH, CDR2 LQKENI, per germline. CDR3 length: 15 amino acids. The CDR3 nucleotides are TGTGCCAGCTCATTGATCGGGGGCGCTTATTACGAGCAGTACTTC. Encoded protein: CASSLIGGAYYEQYF.

This clonotype was found a few times. The rearrangement links TRBV6-4 to TRBJ1-5; D is uncertain. Trimming pared 6 bases from V and 5 bases from J, leaving 2 bases between. Germline-derived CDR1 and CDR2 are MRHNA and SNTAGT. The CDR3 sequence is 10 residues long. The CDR3 here is CASRDQPQHF. CDR3 coding DNA: TGTGCCAGCAGGGATCAGCCCCAGCATTTT.

This clonotype has only a few counts. The chain uses TRBV11-2 and TRBJ1-2; tentatively, D is TRBD1 (6 bases). The V and J ends lost 1 base and 3 bases respectively, with 9 bases between them. The CDR3 has 14 amino acids. CDR1 and CDR2 (germline): SGHAT, FQNNGV. The CDR3 loop is CASSLVEGDYGYTF. The CDR3 DNA sequence: TGTGCCAGCAGCTTAGTGGAGGGGGACTATGGCTACACCTTC.

V is TRBV20-1 and J is TRBJ1-6, with 11 bases identical to TRBD1. The CDR3 loop spans 15 amino acids. In germline, CDR1 is DFQATT, CDR2 SNEGSKA (reference sequence). The V gene end was trimmed by 5 bases and the J gene end by 7 bases; junction bases not matched to a gene: 7. CDR3 in amino acids: CSADRTGGENSPLHF. The CDR3 DNA follows: TGCAGTGCTGACCGGACAGGGGGCGAAAATTCACCCCTCCACTTT.

This clonotype was detected only a few times. The chain links TRBV7-2 to TRBJ1-4, with D possibly matching TRBD1 (5 bases). V gave up 4 bases and J gave up 8 bases, with 11 bases separating them. Germline CDR1 and CDR2: SGHTA and FQGNSA. The CDR3 totals 13 residues. The CDR3: CASSSGVPEKLFF. The CDR3 DNA is TGTGCCAGCAGCTCGGGGGTACCGGAAAAACTGTTTTTT.

The V gene is TRBV20-1, the J gene TRBJ2-5; 9 nucleotides align to TRBD2. The CDR3 covers 13 residues. Looked up from germline, CDR1 is DFQATT and CDR2 is SNEGSKA (reference sequence). The ends lost 5 bases at V and 11 bases at J; junction bases unmatched: 12. Here the CDR3 reads CSAGSGGLYDQYF. Here the CDR3 DNA reads TGCAGTGCTGGTAGCGGGGGATTATACGATCAGTACTTC.

The gene calls are TRBV20-1 and TRBJ2-1; D could derive from TRBD1 or TRBD2 (6 bases each). CDR3 size: 17 residues. Germline CDR1 DFQATT, CDR2 SNEGSKA (reference sequence). Trimming took 5 bases from V and 1 from J, leaving 21 bases between them. The CDR3 bases are TGCAGTGCTGGACGGTTGAGGGGGAGGAGTTCCTACAATGAGCAGTTCTTC. Translation: CSAGRLRGRSSYNEQFF.

The chain links TRBV3-1 to TRBJ2-5; 8 bases are shared with TRBD1. The J call is uncertain, as TRBJ2-7 better fits the DNA end. CDR1 and CDR2 from the germline V gene are LGHDT and YNNKEL (reference sequence). CDR3 length equals 14 residues. CDR3 bases: TGTGCCAGCACTCTCAATCAGGGGGCGCACGAGCAGTACTTC. Translated: CASTLNQGAHEQYF.

Remarks on this clonotype: One junction end disagrees with the germline gene, perhaps due to a read error. The gene calls are TRBV7-7 and TRBJ2-5, with a weak D call TRBD1 (7 bases). The CDR3 has 13 amino acids. Per the germline V gene, CDR1 is SSHAT and CDR2 is FNYEAQ (reference sequence). This CDR3 is CASSAGQPGEQYF. The CDR3 DNA sequence: TGTGCTAGCAGCGCGGGACAGCCGGGGGAGCAGTACTTC. Supplemented by reference TRBV7-7 and TRBJ2-5, the full variable domain reads GAGVSQSPRYKVTKRGQDVTLRCDPISSHATLYWYQQALGQGPEFLTYFNYEAQPDKSGLPSDRFSAERPEGSISTLTIQRTEQRDSAMYRCASSAGQPGEQYFGPGTRLLVL.

This clonotype has only a few counts. V and J are TRBV7-9 and TRBJ2-7, with 8 bases fitting TRBD2. The length of the CDR3 is 15 residues. Germline trimming cut 5 bases from V and 7 bases from J; bases unmatched to any gene: 13. Per the germline V gene, CDR1 is SEHNR and CDR2 is FQNEAQ (reference sequence). CDR3 protein: CASSLGGAGAEEQYF. The CDR3 nucleotides read TGTGCCAGCAGCCTCGGGGGGGCCGGAGCTGAAGAGCAGTACTTC. Complete variable domain (other parts from reference TRBV7-9 and TRBJ2-7): DTGVSQNPRHKITKRGQNVTFRCDPISEHNRLYWYRQTLGQGPEFLTYFQNEAQLEKSRLLSDRFSAERPKGSFSTLEIQRTEQGDSAMYLCASSLGGAGAEEQYFGPGTRLTVT.

This clonotype came up a few times. The chain joins TRBV10-3 to TRBJ2-7, with 14 nucleotides matching TRBD2. Losses at the gene ends were 3 bases for V and 5 bases for J; bases not matched to a gene: 12. This CDR3 is 18 amino acids long. Germline V gene sequence: CDR1 ENHRY, CDR2 SYGVKD. The CDR3 bases are TGTGCCATCAGTGATTTGGTCGGGACTAGCGGGGGAGTCAACGAGCAGTACTTC. Translating gives CAISDLVGTSGGVNEQYF.

V usage is TRBV5-1 and J usage is TRBJ1-1, with a possible D match to TRBD1 (6 bases). The CDR3 is 15 amino acids. The germline V gene has CDR1 SGHRS and CDR2 YFSETQ. The germline V and J ends were trimmed by 1 base and 0 bases, with 10 bases remaining between them. This CDR3 reads CASSLTGNLNTEAFF. CDR3 bases: TGCGCCAGCAGCTTGACAGGGAATTTGAACACTGAAGCTTTCTTT.

V and J are TRBV6-1 and TRBJ2-3; maybe TRBD2 (6 bases). Germline CDR1 MNHNS, CDR2 SASEGT. The CDR3 runs to 14 residues. Deletions cut 8 bases from V and 3 bases from J, with 15 bases between. CDR3 in amino acids: CASPLGGGTDTQYF. The CDR3 DNA reads as TGTGCCAGCCCGCTCGGGGGTGGTACAGATACGCAGTATTTT.

This chain links TRBV27 with TRBJ1-1, with D possibly matching TRBD1 (5 bases). Germline V gene sequence: CDR1 MNHEY, CDR2 SMNVEV (reference sequence). The CDR3 totals 15 residues. The ends were cut back, 6 bases at V and 1 base at J, with 15 bases in the middle. CDR3 residues: CASSRSPDKNTEAFF. The CDR3 DNA follows: TGTGCCAGCAGCCGAAGCCCGGACAAGAACACTGAAGCTTTCTTT.

The rearrangement joins TRBV20-1 to TRBJ2-5, with 9 bases that match TRBD1. The junction had 18 bases not matched to a gene; V was cut back by 5 bases and J by 11 bases. CDR1 and CDR2 from the germline V gene are DFQATT and SNEGSKA (reference sequence). This CDR3 is 15 amino acids long. CDR3 loop: CSADLIQGAAGEQYF. The CDR3 bases are TGCAGTGCTGACCTCATACAGGGGGCCGCGGGGGAGCAGTACTTC.

The chain joins TRBV27 to TRBJ2-5; D not certain. Trimming took 2 bases from V and 5 from J, leaving 9 bases between them. Germline CDR1 reads MNHEY; CDR2 reads SMNVEV (reference sequence). This CDR3 comprises 13 residues. As DNA, the CDR3 is TGTGCCAGCAGTTTAGACGTTGGGGAGACCCAGTACTTC. It is translated as CASSLDVGETQYF.

A few counts support this clonotype. The chain recombines TRBV30 with TRBJ1-1; D gene ambiguous. The V gene's germline CDR1 is GTSNPN and CDR2 SVGIG (reference sequence). V was shortened by 3 bases and J by 2 bases, with 10 bases between the two germline ends. The CDR3 covers 13 residues. The CDR3 region has the DNA TGTGCCTGGAGGATAAAAGATAACACTGAAGCTTTCTTT. Translation: CAWRIKDNTEAFF.

This chain joins TRBV5-1 and TRBJ1-2, with a tentative D call TRBD1 (6 bases). Trimming pared 0 bases from V and 4 bases from J, leaving 13 bases between. Germline V lookup: CDR1 SGHRS, CDR2 YFSETQ. This CDR3 contains 15 residues. DNA of the CDR3: TGCGCCAGCAGCTTGGATCAGGGGTTATCCTATGGCTACACCTTC. This encodes CASSLDQGLSYGYTF.

This clonotype was found many times. The chain is built from TRBV20-1 and TRBJ2-1; 10 bases align to TRBD2. This CDR3 is built from 16 residues. Germline CDR1 reads DFQATT; CDR2 reads SNEGSKA (reference sequence). The ends lost 5 bases at V and 10 bases at J; junction bases unmatched: 17. CDR3 DNA: TGCAGTGCTCCAAATGAGGGACTAGCGATAGTAGGCGAGCAGTTCTTC. Encoded protein: CSAPNEGLAIVGEQFF.

The sample holds a few counts of this clonotype. This sequence joins TRBV7-8 and TRBJ1-4; TRBD1 might be the D (6 bases). CDR1 and CDR2 (germline): SGHVS, FQNEAQ. The V and J ends lost 3 bases and 8 bases respectively, with 19 bases between them. The CDR3 loop spans 16 amino acids. CDR3 sequence (DNA): TGTGCCAGCAGCTTGTGGGGGAGGGGGTTTAACGAAAAACTGTTTTTT. It codes for CASSLWGRGFNEKLFF.

This clonotype was observed a few times. The V gene is TRBV5-1, the J gene TRBJ1-5, with a possible D match to TRBD1 (5 bases). Trimming stripped 5 bases from V and 4 bases from J, with 16 bases between. The CDR3 is 15 amino acids. Germline V CDR1 and CDR2: SGHRS, YFSETQ. The CDR3 spells CASSTGVDGNQPQHF. CDR3 in DNA: TGCGCCAGCAGTACGGGGGTCGATGGGAATCAGCCCCAGCATTTT.

The rearrangement uses TRBV12-3 or TRBV12-4 and TRBJ2-4, with 8 bases fitting TRBD1. The trim removed 6 bases at V and 13 bases at J, leaving 14 bases unmatched. The CDR3 is made up of 14 amino acids. The CDR3: CASRSQGGAYEQYF. CDR3 nucleotide sequence: TGTGCCAGCAGGTCACAGGGGGGCGCCTACGAACAGTACTTC.

This clonotype was picked up a small number of times. The V call is TRBV4-1, the J call TRBJ1-1; D not resolved. The CDR3 extends over 16 amino acids. Deletions cut 1 base from V and 0 bases from J, with 12 bases between. CDR1 MGHRA and CDR2 YSYEKL come from the germline V gene. The CDR3 nucleotides read TGCGCCAGCAGCCAAGTGGGAGTGTCCGTGAACACTGAAGCTTTCTTT. Translated: CASSQVGVSVNTEAFF.

The CDR3 sequence: CASSLGLAGMSDTQYF. The CDR3 nucleotides read TGCGCCAGCAGCTTGGGACTAGCGGGGATGTCAGATACGCAGTATTTT. This chain uses TRBV5-1 with TRBJ2-3; the match to TRBD2 covers 11 bases. With 0 bases clipped from V and 4 bases from J, the junction kept 4 bases outside the gene matches. CDR3 length: 16 amino acids. Germline V gives CDR1 SGHRS, CDR2 YFSETQ. The entire variable domain, with the rest obtained from reference TRBV5-1 and TRBJ2-3, is as follows: KAGVTQTPRYLIKTRGQQVTLSCSPISGHRSVSWYQQTPGQGLQFLFEYFSETQRNKGNFPGRFSGRQFSNSRSEMNVSTLELGDSALYLCASSLGLAGMSDTQYFGPGTRLTVL.

This clonotype was seen just once. The chain carries TRBV20-1 and TRBJ2-1; D is unresolved. CDR1 and CDR2 (germline): DFQATT, SNEGSKA (reference sequence). V was trimmed by 0 bases and J by 4 bases, leaving 7 bases between them. This CDR3 contains 13 residues. The CDR3 reads CSARDGYYNEQFF. The CDR3 DNA reads TGCAGTGCTAGAGACGGGTATTACAATGAGCAGTTCTTC.